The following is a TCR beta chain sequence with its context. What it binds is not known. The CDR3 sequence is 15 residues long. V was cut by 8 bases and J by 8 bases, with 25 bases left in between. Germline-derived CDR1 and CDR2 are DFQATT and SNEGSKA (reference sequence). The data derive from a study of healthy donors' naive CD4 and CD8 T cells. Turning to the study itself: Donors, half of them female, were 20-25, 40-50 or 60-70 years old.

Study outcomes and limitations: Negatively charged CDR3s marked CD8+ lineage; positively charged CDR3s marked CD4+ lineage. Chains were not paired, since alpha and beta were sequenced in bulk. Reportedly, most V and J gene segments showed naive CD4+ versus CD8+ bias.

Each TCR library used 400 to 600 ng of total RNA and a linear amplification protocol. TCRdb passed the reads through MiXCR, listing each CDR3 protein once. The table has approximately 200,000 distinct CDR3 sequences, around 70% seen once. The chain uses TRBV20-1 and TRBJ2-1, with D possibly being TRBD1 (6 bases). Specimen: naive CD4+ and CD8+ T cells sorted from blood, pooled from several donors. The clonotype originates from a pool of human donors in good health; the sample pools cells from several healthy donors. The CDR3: CSLRGFLDPSDEQFF. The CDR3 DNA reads TGCAGTCTAAGGGGGTTTCTAGACCCCTCCGATGAGCAGTTCTTC.